This T cell receptor beta chain was recovered during a study of T cell repertoires in cytomegalovirus infection. V was shortened by 6 bases and J by 4 bases, with 13 bases between the two germline ends. Germline V gene sequence: CDR1 DFQATT, CDR2 SNEGSKA (reference sequence). The CDR3 has 13 amino acids. TCRdb used MiXCR to reprocess the reads, holding one entry per CDR3 protein. This sample carries roughly 60,000 distinct CDR3 sequences, about 30% of them seen once, and the ten largest clones take around 70%. Study results and caveats: The ex vivo response was dominated by HLA-C-restricted CMV-specific TCR beta clonotypes. Summed frequency of shared TCR beta families picked out CMV carriers who also had the relevant HLA.

As regards this clonotype: Antigen unknown.

The specimen was PBMCs, sequenced either directly or after in vitro stimulation (not recorded which). This receptor was identified in a human donor in good health (CMV status not recorded). Some clones in this sample may be carry-over from other donors' samples. The gene calls are TRBV20-1 and TRBJ1-5; no definite D call. The CDR3 is CSAKGRENQPQHF. DNA for the CDR3: TGCAGTGCAAAAGGACGGGAAAATCAGCCCCAGCATTTT.